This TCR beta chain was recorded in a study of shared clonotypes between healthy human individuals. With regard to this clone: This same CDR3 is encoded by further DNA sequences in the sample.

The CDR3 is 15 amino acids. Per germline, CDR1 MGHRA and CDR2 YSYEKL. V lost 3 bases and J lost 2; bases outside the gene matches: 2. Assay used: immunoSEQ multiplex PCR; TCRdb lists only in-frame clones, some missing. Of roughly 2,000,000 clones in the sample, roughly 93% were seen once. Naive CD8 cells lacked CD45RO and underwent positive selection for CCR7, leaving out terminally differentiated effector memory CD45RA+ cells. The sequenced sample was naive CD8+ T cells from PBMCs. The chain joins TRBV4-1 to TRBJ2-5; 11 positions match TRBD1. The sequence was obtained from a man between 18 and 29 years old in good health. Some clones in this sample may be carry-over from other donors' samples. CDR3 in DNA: TGCGCCAGCAGCCATCGGGACAGGGGGCAAGAGACCCAGTACTTC. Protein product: CASSHRDRGQETQYF.